This is a list of T cell receptor beta chains from one sample in a study of T cell responses to AZD1222 COVID-19 vaccine. Profiled with immunoSEQ multiplex PCR; TCRdb holds only in-frame clones, not every one. This table holds about 110,000 clones, 70% to 90% found once. This sample comprised peripheral blood, obtained on day 0 of AZD1222 vaccination. These receptors were obtained from an adult in good health. The CDR3 runs from the conserved cysteine through the conserved F or W. D genes are given only for firm matches. Clone size is not always given. Where it is, it says once, few, many or a class for expanded clones.

clone_size j_call d_call v_call cdr3_nt cdr3_aa
NA TRBJ2-3 NA TRBV7-6 TGTGCCAGCAGCTTCAGAGGGGGGGGGACAGATACGCAGTATTTT CASSFRGGGTDTQYF
NA TRBJ2-1 NA TRBV5-1 TGCGCCAGCAGCTTGGCCGGCGGGACAATCTACAATGAGCAGTTCTTC CASSLAGGTIYNEQFF
NA TRBJ2-7 NA TRBV3-1/TRBV3-2 TGTGCCAGCAGCCCTTCCTTGTCCGGGGGAGCCGAGCAGTACTTC CASSPSLSGGAEQYF
NA TRBJ1-2 NA TRBV12-3/TRBV12-4 TGTGCCAGCAGTCTGGGACTAAACTACACCTTC CASSLGLNYTF
NA TRBJ2-5 NA TRBV28 TGTGCCAGCGGCCGCGGCTGGGGAGAGACCCAGTACTTC CASGRGWGETQYF
NA TRBJ2-7 NA TRBV27 TGTGCCAGCAGTAGGGACCGAGGCGGAGGGTACGAGCAGTACTTC CASSRDRGGGYEQYF
NA TRBJ2-2 NA TRBV9 TGTGCCAGCAGCGCTCCGAGGGGAGCGAACACCGGGGAGCTGTTTTTT CASSAPRGANTGELFF
NA TRBJ2-1 NA TRBV14 TGTGCCAGCAGCAGGAGCTCCTACAATGAGCAGTTCTTC CASSRSSYNEQFF
NA TRBJ2-7 TRBD2 TRBV5-1 TGCGCCAGCAGCTGGGCTAGCGGCTACTACGAGCAGTACTTC CASSWASGYYEQYF
few TRBJ2-1 TRBD2 TRBV19 TGTGCCAGTAGCGGGACTAGCGGGAGGGACCGGTTCTTC CASSGTSGRDRFF
NA TRBJ2-7 NA TRBV6-2/TRBV6-3 TGTGCCAGCAGTTCGGGCAGGGTTACCCACGAGCAGTACTTC CASSSGRVTHEQYF
NA TRBJ2-3 NA TRBV7-9 TGTGCCAGCAGCTCGGACATTTCCACAGATACGCAGTATTTT CASSSDISTDTQYF
NA TRBJ2-1 NA TRBV19 TGTGCCAGTAGTATGTACCAGAGAGACAATGAGCAGTTCTTC CASSMYQRDNEQFF
NA TRBJ2-5 NA TRBV27 TGTGCCAGCAGCCCCCCAGGGTATCAAGAGACCCAGTACTTC CASSPPGYQETQYF
NA TRBJ2-1 TRBD1 TRBV4-1 TGCGCCAGCAGCCTAACCGGACAGGGGGGATACAATGAGCAGTTCTTC CASSLTGQGGYNEQFF
NA TRBJ1-2 NA TRBV3-1/TRBV3-2 TGTGCCAGCAGTTCCGTCGCAGACTACTATGGCTACACCTTC CASSSVADYYGYTF
NA TRBJ2-7 NA TRBV28 TGTGCCAGCAGTTTAAGGGTCAGACTAGGTGGTTCCTACGAGCAGTACTTC CASSLRVRLGGSYEQYF
NA TRBJ2-3 TRBD1 TRBV24-1 TGTGCCACCAGTGATGCCGGGACAGGGACCCTTAGCACAGATACGCAGTATTTT CATSDAGTGTLSTDTQYF
NA TRBJ1-2 NA TRBV12-3/TRBV12-4 TGTGCCAGCAGTCCCCTCACCTATGGCTACACCTTC CASSPLTYGYTF
NA TRBJ2-6 NA TRBV9 TGTGCCAGCAGCGTAGCTATTATGGGCTCTGGGGCCAACGTCCTGACTTTC CASSVAIMGSGANVLTF
NA TRBJ1-2 NA TRBV7-2 TGTGCCAGCAGCTTAGGGACGGTAGACGGTGGCTACACCTTC CASSLGTVDGGYTF
NA TRBJ1-5 TRBD1 TRBV7-2 TGTGCCAGCAGCCCTTTTGGGACAGGGAAAGGGGGCAATCAGCCCCAGCATTTT CASSPFGTGKGGNQPQHF
NA TRBJ2-5 NA TRBV18 TGTGCCAGCTCACCACCGGCGCAGGGCATTACGGAGACCCAGTACTTC CASSPPAQGITETQYF
many TRBJ1-5 TRBD1 TRBV15 TGTGCCGCCAAGGGGGCAGGGCAGCCCCAGCATTTT CAAKGAGQPQHF
NA TRBJ1-2 NA TRBV20-1 TGCAGTGCTAAAGGGGCCTATGGCTACACCTTC CSAKGAYGYTF
NA TRBJ2-3 TRBD2 TRBV5-5 TGTGCCAGCAGCTCCACTAGCGGGGGGGCCCGTACGCAGTATTTT CASSSTSGGARTQYF
NA TRBJ1-5 NA TRBV19 TGTGCCAGTAGGGACCTACCCAGCAATCAGCCCCAGCATTTT CASRDLPSNQPQHF
NA TRBJ2-1 NA TRBV27 TGTGCCAGCAGCGAGAGGGGGAATGAGCAGTTCTTC CASSERGNEQFF
NA TRBJ2-3 NA TRBV10-3 TGTGCCATCAGTCCCCGGGAGACAGATACGCAGTATTTT CAISPRETDTQYF
NA TRBJ2-1 NA TRBV7-3 TGTGCCAGCAGCTTAACGCCTCCGGGATTCGATGAGCAGTTCTTC CASSLTPPGFDEQFF
NA TRBJ1-1 NA TRBV28 TGTGCCAGCATCAATCCCGGGGGGAACACTGAAGCTTTCTTT CASINPGGNTEAFF
NA TRBJ1-6 NA TRBV4-2 TGTGCCAGCAGCCTCTGGGCCAATAATTCACCCCTCCACTTT CASSLWANNSPLHF
NA TRBJ1-4 TRBD1 TRBV28 TGTGCCAGCAGGCGCTCAGGGGGCGGCGAAAAACTGTTTTTT CASRRSGGGEKLFF
NA TRBJ1-1 NA TRBV5-4 TGTGCCAGCAGTTACCAGGGGCAGGTCACTGAAGCTTTCTTT CASSYQGQVTEAFF
NA TRBJ2-7 NA TRBV19 TGTGCCAGTGGGGCGGATCCCTCCTACGAGCAGTACTTC CASGADPSYEQYF
NA TRBJ1-1 NA TRBV28 TGTGCCAGCAGTCTGGAGGAGCTGAACACTGAAGCTTTCTTT CASSLEELNTEAFF
NA TRBJ2-5 NA TRBV7-9 TGTGCCAGCAGCCGCGCGACAGGTGGGTTTGGACAAGAGACCCAGTACTTC CASSRATGGFGQETQYF
NA TRBJ1-6 NA TRBV7-9 TGTGCCAGCAGTTTTCGTCGGTTTGTCAGCGCAGATTCACCCCTCCACTTT CASSFRRFVSADSPLHF
NA TRBJ1-1 NA TRBV27 TGTGCCAGCAGTTTATCTACCGTGGGAAGCACTGAAGCTTTCTTT CASSLSTVGSTEAFF
once TRBJ1-2 NA TRBV5-1 TGCGCCAGCAGCCGGCCGGGCGGCGGCTATGGCTACACCTTC CASSRPGGGYGYTF
once TRBJ2-7 NA TRBV5-4 TGTGCCAGCAGCTTGGGCGCCTACGAGCAGTACTTC CASSLGAYEQYF
NA TRBJ2-5 NA TRBV7-8 TGTGCCAGCAGCTTAGTCGGATATTCTGGGGTTCAAGAGACCCAGTACTTC CASSLVGYSGVQETQYF
NA TRBJ2-7 NA TRBV4-1 TGCGCCAGCAGCCAAGTCAATAACGAGCAGTACTTC CASSQVNNEQYF
NA TRBJ1-2 NA TRBV28 TGTGCCAGCCAACAGCAGGGTGGTGGCTACACCTTC CASQQQGGGYTF
NA TRBJ1-5 NA TRBV18 TGTGCCAGCTCACTTTACAGGGTCCTAAGCAATCAGCCCCAGCATTTT CASSLYRVLSNQPQHF
NA TRBJ1-5 TRBD1 TRBV27 TGTGCCAGCAGTTTCCTATCCGGGACAGGCCGGCACGGCAATCAGCCCCAGCATTTT CASSFLSGTGRHGNQPQHF
NA TRBJ2-7 TRBD1 TRBV6-2/TRBV6-3 TGTGCCAGCAGCCAGGGACAGGACGAGCAGTACTTC CASSQGQDEQYF
NA TRBJ2-1 NA TRBV7-6 TGTGCCAGCAGTCCTCAGGGACACCTGTACAATGAGCAGTTCTTC CASSPQGHLYNEQFF
NA TRBJ2-5 NA TRBV6-2/TRBV6-3 TGTGCCAGCATCCCCGCGGCGGACTTAGTACTTGGGACCCAGTACTTC CASIPAADLVLGTQYF
NA TRBJ2-4 NA TRBV7-2 TGTGCCAGCAGCTTAGAGGGCAGGGGCAGGGACATTCAGTACTTC CASSLEGRGRDIQYF
NA TRBJ1-1 NA TRBV18 TGTGCCAGCTCACCACCAGGGTCCCTCAGGAACACTGAAGCTTTCTTT CASSPPGSLRNTEAFF
NA TRBJ2-7 NA TRBV6-4 TGTGCCAGCAGTGAAACAGGGGGGGACCAAAGGAGGCAGTACTTC CASSETGGDQRRQYF